This T cell receptor beta chain derives from a study of cytomegalovirus exposure and HLA in healthy donors. General study findings and limits: In vitro assays verified that three CMV-associated chains recognized CMV antigens specifically. Cytomegalovirus association was listed for about 160 TCR beta chains.

Concerning this clone: Antigen unknown.

Germline assignment: CDR1 MDHEN and CDR2 SYDVKM. The junction had 10 bases not matched to a gene; V was cut back by 7 bases and J by 3 bases. This CDR3 is 16 amino acids long. Sequencing was performed with immunoSEQ multiplex PCR; in TCRdb, only in-frame clones are kept and a portion is missing. Of fewer than 200,000 clones in the sample, about nine tenths were seen once. The origin of this receptor is a man aged 25-45 years in good health and CMV-seropositive. Material for sequencing was PBMCs. The chain is built from TRBV28 and TRBJ2-2; TRBD2 matches 8 bases. The CDR3 DNA reads TGTGCCAGCACCCCACAGCGGGAGTCCTACACCGGGGAGCTGTTTTTT. Amino acid sequence: CASTPQRESYTGELFF.